Presented here are 8 T cell receptor beta chains from one specimen sequenced in a study of cytomegalovirus exposure and HLA in healthy donors. Clones were sequenced by immunoSEQ multiplex PCR, and TCRdb holds only the in-frame ones, with some missing. Among a few hundred thousand clones, over 80% were seen once, and the ten largest hold more than 13%. Input material: PBMCs. These TCRs come from a woman in her twenties or thirties in good health and CMV-seropositive.

The chain links TRBV25-1 to TRBJ1-1, with unresolved D. Germline assignment: CDR1 MGHDK and CDR2 SYGVNS. Trimming shortened V by 1 base and J by 4 bases, and 7 bases separated the two germline ends. The CDR3 loop spans 13 amino acids. The CDR3 DNA reads TGTGCCAGCAGTGAATTTCGTGGCACTGAAGCTTTCTTT. Protein: CASSEFRGTEAFF.

The rearrangement joins TRBV6-5 to TRBJ2-1; D perhaps matches TRBD2 (6 bases). The germline V gene has CDR1 MNHEY and CDR2 SVGAGI. The CDR3 has 15 residues. Trimming stripped 2 bases from V and 9 bases from J, with 17 bases between. The CDR3 here is CASSYNRDFKGEQFF. CDR3 sequence (DNA): TGTGCCAGCAGTTACAACCGGGACTTTAAGGGTGAGCAGTTCTTC.

This rearrangement joins TRBV11-1 to TRBJ2-1; D is unresolved. This CDR3 has 14 residues. Trimming pared 2 bases from V and 7 bases from J, leaving 12 bases between. Germline CDR1 reads SGHAT; CDR2 reads FQDESV (reference sequence). CDR3 coding DNA: TGTGCCAGCAGCTTACTGTCAGTGGGGAATGAGCAGTTCTTC. It is translated as CASSLLSVGNEQFF. Supplemented by reference TRBV11-1 and TRBJ2-1, the full variable domain reads EAEVAQSPRYKITEKSQAVAFWCDPISGHATLYWYRQILGQGPELLVQFQDESVVDDSQLPKDRFSAERLKGVDSTLKIQPAELGDSAMYLCASSLLSVGNEQFFGPGTRLTVL.

The table lists this clone with a count of one. The V and J genes are TRBV14 and TRBJ2-7; 8 nucleotides agree with TRBD2. V was pared by 0 bases and J by 4 bases, with 5 bases of the junction left unmatched. This CDR3 is 15 amino acids long. CDR1 is SGHDN and CDR2 is FVKESK in the germline V gene. The CDR3 loop reads CASSQEPGLGYEQYF. CDR3 DNA sequence: TGTGCCAGCAGCCAAGAGCCGGGACTAGGTTACGAGCAGTACTTC.

The CDR3 protein is CASSVVEGDEQFF. The DNA of the CDR3 is TGTGCCAGCAGCGTAGTCGAAGGGGATGAGCAGTTCTTC. The chain employs TRBV9 and TRBJ2-1; weak D call: TRBD1 (5 bases). The CDR3 has 13 residues. V was trimmed by 0 bases and J by 8 bases, leaving 9 bases between them. Germline V gives CDR1 SGDLS, CDR2 YYNGEE. The full variable domain, its missing parts supplied by reference TRBV9 and TRBJ2-1, is DSGVTQTPKHLITATGQRVTLRCSPRSGDLSVYWYQQSLDQGLQFLIQYYNGEERAKGNILERFSAQQFPDLHSELNLSSLELGDSALYFCASSVVEGDEQFFGPGTRLTVL.

Only one count was recorded for this clone. The chain is built from TRBV30 and TRBJ2-7; 7 positions match TRBD1. This CDR3 spans 13 amino acids. V dropped 4 bases and J dropped 2; count of bases not matched to a gene: 5. CDR1 is GTSNPN, CDR2 SVGIG, per germline (reference sequence). The CDR3 DNA is TGTGCCTGGAATTGGGACAGAGCCTACGAGCAGTACTTC. Translation gives CAWNWDRAYEQYF.

This clone was picked up one time. This chain uses TRBV29-1 with TRBJ2-7; D not resolved. Trimming pared 4 bases from V and 2 bases from J, leaving 9 bases between. Germline V CDR1 and CDR2: SQVTM, ANQGSEA. The CDR3 totals 12 residues. CDR3 in amino acids: CSVVPNAYEQYF. Here the CDR3 DNA reads TGCAGCGTTGTACCGAACGCCTACGAGCAGTACTTC.

This rearrangement joins TRBV5-1 to TRBJ1-2; 7 nucleotides line up with TRBD1. Germline V gene data show CDR1 as SGHRS and CDR2 as YFSETQ. V gave up 3 bases and J gave up 7 bases; unmatched junction bases: 3. The CDR3 spans 12 residues. CDR3 residues: CASSYTGVGYTF. The CDR3, as DNA: TGCGCCAGCAGCTACACAGGGGTTGGCTACACCTTC.